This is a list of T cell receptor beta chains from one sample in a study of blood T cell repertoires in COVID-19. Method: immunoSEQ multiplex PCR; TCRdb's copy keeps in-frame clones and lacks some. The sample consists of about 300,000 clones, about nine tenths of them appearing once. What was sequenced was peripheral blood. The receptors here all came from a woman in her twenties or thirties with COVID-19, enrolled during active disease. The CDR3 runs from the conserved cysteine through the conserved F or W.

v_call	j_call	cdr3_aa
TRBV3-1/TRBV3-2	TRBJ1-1	CASSPQGQPEAFF
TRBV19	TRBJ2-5	CASTARLAGAQETQYF
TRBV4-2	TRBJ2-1	CASSQVLASPGNEQFF
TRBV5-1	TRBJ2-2	CASSRGGSANTGELFF
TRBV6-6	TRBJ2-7	CASSFRDNEQYF
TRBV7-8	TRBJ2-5	CASRRPYGRGGPETQYF
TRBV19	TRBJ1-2	CASRLRTNYGYTF
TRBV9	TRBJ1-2	CASSVALTAQPYGYTF
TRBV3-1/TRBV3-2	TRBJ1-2	CASSQAGRGLYGYTF
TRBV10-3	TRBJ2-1	CAISDQIPPGLGENEQFF